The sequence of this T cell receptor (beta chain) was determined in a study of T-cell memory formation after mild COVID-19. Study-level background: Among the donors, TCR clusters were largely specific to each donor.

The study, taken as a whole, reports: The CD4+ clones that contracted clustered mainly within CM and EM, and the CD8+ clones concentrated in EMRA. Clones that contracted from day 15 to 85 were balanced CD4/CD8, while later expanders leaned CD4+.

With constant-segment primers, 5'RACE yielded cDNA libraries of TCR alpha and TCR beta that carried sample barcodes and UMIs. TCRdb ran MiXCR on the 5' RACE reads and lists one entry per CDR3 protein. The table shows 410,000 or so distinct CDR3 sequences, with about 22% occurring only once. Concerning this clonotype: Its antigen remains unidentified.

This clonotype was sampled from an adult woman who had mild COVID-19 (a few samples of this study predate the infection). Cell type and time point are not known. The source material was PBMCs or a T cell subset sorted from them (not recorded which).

The CDR3 loop reads CASSSRDMNTEAFF. The DNA of the CDR3 is TGTGCCAGCTCTTCGCGAGACATGAACACTGAAGCTTTCTTT. The chain employs TRBV18 and TRBJ1-1; D remains unclear. Germline assignment: CDR1 KGHSH and CDR2 LQKENI. There are 14 residues in the CDR3. Trimming removed 6 bases from V and 0 bases from J, with 11 bases in between. The whole variable domain, filled in from reference TRBV18 and TRBJ1-1, reads NAGVMQNPRHLVRRRGQEARLRCSPMKGHSHVYWYRQLPEEGLKFMVYLQKENIIDESGMPKERFSAEFPKEGPSILRIQQVVRGDSAAYFCASSSRDMNTEAFFGQGTRLTVV.